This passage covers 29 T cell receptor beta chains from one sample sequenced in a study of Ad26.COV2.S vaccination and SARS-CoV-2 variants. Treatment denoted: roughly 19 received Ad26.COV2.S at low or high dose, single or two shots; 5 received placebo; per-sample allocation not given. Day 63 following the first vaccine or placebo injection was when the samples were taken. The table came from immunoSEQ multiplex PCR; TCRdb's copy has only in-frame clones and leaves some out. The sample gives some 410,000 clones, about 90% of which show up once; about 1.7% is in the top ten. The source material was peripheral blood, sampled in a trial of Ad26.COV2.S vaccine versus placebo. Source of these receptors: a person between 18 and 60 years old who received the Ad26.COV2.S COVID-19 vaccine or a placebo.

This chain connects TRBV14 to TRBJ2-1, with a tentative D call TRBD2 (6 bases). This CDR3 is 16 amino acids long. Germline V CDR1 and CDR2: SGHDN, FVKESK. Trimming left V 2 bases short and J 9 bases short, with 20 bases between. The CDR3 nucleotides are TGTGCCAGCAGCCAAAAAAATGGGGGGATATTTCGTGAGCAGTTCTTC. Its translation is CASSQKNGGIFREQFF. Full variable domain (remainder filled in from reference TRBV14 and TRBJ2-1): EAGVTQFPSHSVIEKGQTVTLRCDPISGHDNLYWYRRVMGKEIKFLLHFVKESKQDESGMPNNRFLAERTGGTYSTLKVQPAELEDSGVYFCASSQKNGGIFREQFFGPGTRLTVL.

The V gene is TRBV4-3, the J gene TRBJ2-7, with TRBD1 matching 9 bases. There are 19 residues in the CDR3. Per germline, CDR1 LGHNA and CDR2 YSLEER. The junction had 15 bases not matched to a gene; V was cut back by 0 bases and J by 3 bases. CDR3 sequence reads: CASSQDVTGQGPVRYEQYF. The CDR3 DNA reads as TGCGCCAGCAGCCAAGATGTGACGGGACAGGGCCCCGTTCGCTACGAGCAGTACTTC.

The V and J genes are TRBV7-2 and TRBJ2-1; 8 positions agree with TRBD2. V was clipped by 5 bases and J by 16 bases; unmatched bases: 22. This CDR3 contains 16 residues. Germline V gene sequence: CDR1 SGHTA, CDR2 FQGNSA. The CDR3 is CASSLQSSGARSWTFF. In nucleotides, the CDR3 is TGTGCCAGCAGCCTCCAGAGTAGCGGGGCTCGTTCTTGGACTTTCTTC. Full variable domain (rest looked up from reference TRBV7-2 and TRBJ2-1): GAGVSQSPSNKVTEKGKDVELRCDPISGHTALYWYRQSLGQGLEFLIYFQGNSAPDKSGLPSDRFSAERTGGSVSTLTIQRTQQEDSAVYLCASSLQSSGARSWTFFGPGTRLTVL.

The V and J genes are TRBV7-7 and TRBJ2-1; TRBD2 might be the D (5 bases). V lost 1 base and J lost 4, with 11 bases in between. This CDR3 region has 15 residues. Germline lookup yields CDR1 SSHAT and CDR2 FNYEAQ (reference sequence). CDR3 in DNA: TGTGCCAGCAGCTTAGGTGAGGGCAAATACAATGAGCAGTTCTTC. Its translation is CASSLGEGKYNEQFF. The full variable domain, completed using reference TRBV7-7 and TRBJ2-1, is GAGVSQSPRYKVTKRGQDVTLRCDPISSHATLYWYQQALGQGPEFLTYFNYEAQPDKSGLPSDRFSAERPEGSISTLTIQRTEQRDSAMYRCASSLGEGKYNEQFFGPGTRLTVL.

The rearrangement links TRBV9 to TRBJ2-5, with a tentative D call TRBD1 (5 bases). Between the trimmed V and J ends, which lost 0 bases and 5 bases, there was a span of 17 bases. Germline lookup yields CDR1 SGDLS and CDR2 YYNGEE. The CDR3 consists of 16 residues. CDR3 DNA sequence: TGTGCCAGCAGCGTAGGGGGCCTGAACACTGGGGAGACCCAGTACTTC. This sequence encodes CASSVGGLNTGETQYF.

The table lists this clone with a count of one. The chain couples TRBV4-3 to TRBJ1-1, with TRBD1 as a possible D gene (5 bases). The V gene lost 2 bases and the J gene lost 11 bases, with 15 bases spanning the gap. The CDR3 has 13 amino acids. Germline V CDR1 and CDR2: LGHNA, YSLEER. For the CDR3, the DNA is TGCGCCAGCAGCCAAACTAGGGGTCGTTCTGCTTTCTTT. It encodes CASSQTRGRSAFF.

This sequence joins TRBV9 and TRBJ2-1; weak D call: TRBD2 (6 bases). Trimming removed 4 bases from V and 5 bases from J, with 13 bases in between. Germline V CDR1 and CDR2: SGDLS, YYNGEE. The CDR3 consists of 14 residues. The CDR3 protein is CASSPRGKDNEQFF. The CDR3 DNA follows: TGTGCCAGCAGCCCACGGGGGAAAGACAATGAGCAGTTCTTC. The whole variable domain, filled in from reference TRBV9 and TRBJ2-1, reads DSGVTQTPKHLITATGQRVTLRCSPRSGDLSVYWYQQSLDQGLQFLIQYYNGEERAKGNILERFSAQQFPDLHSELNLSSLELGDSALYFCASSPRGKDNEQFFGPGTRLTVL.

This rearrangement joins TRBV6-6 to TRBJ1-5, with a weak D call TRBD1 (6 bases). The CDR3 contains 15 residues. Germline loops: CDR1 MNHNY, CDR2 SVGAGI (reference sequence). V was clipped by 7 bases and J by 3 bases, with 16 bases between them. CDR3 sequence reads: CASKQGATFNQPQHF. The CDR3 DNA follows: TGTGCCAGCAAACAGGGCGCCACCTTCAATCAGCCCCAGCATTTT.

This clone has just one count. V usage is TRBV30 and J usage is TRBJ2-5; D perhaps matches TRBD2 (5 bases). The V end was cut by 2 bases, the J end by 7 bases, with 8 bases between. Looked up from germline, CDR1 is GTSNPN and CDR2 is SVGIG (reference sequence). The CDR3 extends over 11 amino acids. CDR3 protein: CAWSTSGTQYF. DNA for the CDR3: TGTGCCTGGAGTACTAGTGGGACCCAGTACTTC.

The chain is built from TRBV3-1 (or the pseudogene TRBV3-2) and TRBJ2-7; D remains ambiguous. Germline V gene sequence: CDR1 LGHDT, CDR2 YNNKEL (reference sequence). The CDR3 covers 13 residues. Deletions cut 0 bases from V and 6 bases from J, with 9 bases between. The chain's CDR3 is CASSQDTPGEQYF. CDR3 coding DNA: TGTGCCAGCAGCCAAGATACCCCGGGCGAGCAGTACTTC.

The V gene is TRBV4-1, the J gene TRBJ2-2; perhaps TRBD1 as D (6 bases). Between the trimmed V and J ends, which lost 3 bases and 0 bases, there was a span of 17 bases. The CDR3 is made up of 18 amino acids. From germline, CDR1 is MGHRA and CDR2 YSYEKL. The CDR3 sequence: CASSHPRDTASNTGELFF. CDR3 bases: TGCGCCAGCAGCCATCCCCGGGACACAGCGTCGAACACCGGGGAGCTGTTTTTT.

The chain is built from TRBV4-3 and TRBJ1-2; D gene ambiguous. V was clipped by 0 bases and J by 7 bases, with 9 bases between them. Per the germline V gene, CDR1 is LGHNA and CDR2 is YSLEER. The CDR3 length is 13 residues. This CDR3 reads CASSQEGLVGYTF. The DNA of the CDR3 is TGCGCCAGCAGCCAAGAAGGGTTGGTTGGCTACACCTTC.

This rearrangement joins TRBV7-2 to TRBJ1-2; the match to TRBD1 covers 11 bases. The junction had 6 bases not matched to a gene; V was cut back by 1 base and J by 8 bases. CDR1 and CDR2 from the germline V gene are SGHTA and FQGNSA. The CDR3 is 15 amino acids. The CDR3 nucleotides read TGTGCCAGCAGCTTAGTAGGACAGGGGGCGGGCGGCTACACCTTC. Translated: CASSLVGQGAGGYTF.

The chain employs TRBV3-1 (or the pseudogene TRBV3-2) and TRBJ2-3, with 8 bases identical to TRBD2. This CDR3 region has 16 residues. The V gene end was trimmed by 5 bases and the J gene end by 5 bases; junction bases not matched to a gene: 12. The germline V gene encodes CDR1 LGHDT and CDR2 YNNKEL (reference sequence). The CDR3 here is CASSIFGGAALDTQYF. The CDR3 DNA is TGTGCCAGCAGCATTTTCGGGGGGGCCGCCCTAGATACGCAGTATTTT.

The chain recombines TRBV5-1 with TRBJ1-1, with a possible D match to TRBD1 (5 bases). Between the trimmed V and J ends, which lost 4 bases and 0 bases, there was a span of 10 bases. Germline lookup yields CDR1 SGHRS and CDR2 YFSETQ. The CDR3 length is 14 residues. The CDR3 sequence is CASSRLGVNTEAFF. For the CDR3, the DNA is TGCGCCAGCAGCAGGTTAGGGGTGAACACTGAAGCTTTCTTT.

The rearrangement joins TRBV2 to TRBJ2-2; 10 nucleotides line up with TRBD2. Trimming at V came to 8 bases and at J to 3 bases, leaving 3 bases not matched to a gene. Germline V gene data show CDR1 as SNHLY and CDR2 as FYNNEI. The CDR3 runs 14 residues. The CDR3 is CASQRGGDTGELFF. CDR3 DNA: TGTGCCAGCCAGCGGGGGGGCGACACCGGGGAGCTGTTTTTT.

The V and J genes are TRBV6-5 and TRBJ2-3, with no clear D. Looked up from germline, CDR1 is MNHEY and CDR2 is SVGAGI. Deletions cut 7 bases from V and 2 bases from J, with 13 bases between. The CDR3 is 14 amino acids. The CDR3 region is CASNRDPLTDTQYF. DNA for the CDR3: TGTGCCAGCAATCGTGATCCCCTCACAGATACGCAGTATTTT.

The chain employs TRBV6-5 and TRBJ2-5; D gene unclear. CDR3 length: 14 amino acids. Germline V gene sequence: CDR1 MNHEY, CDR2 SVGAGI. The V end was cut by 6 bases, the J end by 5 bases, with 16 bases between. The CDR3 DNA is TGTGCCAGCAGATCCGTCCTTTCCTTGGAGACCCAGTACTTC. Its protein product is CASRSVLSLETQYF.

The CDR3 DNA reads as TGTGCCAGCAGTTACTCTGGTTCAGGGAACACTGAAGCTTTCTTT. This translates into CASSYSGSGNTEAFF. The rearrangement links TRBV6-5 to TRBJ1-1, with D uncertain. This CDR3 comprises 15 residues. Deletions cut 0 bases from V and 1 base from J, with 9 bases between. Germline V gene lookup returns CDR1 MNHEY and CDR2 SVGAGI.

This CDR3 reads CASSYADEQFF. The CDR3 DNA is TGTGCCAGCAGTTATGCAGATGAGCAGTTCTTC. The V call is TRBV27, the J call TRBJ2-1, with D uncertain. Trimming pared 4 bases from V and 8 bases from J, leaving 6 bases between. CDR1 and CDR2 (germline): MNHEY, SMNVEV (reference sequence). The CDR3 length is 11 residues.

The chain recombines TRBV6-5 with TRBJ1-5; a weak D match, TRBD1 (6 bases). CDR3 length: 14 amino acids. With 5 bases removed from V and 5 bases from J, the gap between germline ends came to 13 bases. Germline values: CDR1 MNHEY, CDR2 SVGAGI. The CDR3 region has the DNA TGTGCCAGCAGTCACACACAGGGTTATCAGCCCCAGCATTTT. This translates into CASSHTQGYQPQHF.

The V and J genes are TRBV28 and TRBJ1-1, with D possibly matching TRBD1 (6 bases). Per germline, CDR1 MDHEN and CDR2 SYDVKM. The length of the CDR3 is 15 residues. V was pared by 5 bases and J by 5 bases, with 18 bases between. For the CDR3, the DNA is TGTGCCAGCAGTCTACAGGGCACCCTCGGGACTGAAGCTTTCTTT. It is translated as CASSLQGTLGTEAFF.

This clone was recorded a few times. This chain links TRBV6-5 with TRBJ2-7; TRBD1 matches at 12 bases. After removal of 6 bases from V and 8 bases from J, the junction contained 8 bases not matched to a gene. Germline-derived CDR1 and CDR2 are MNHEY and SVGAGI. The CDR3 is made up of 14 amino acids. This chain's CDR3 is CASRAGTGGYKQYF. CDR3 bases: TGTGCCAGCAGAGCCGGGACAGGGGGCTATAAGCAGTACTTC.

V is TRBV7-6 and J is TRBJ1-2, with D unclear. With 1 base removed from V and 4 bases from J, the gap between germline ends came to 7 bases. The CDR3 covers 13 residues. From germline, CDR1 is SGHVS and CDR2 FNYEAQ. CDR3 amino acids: CASSLGEAYGYTF. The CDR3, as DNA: TGTGCCAGCAGCTTAGGAGAAGCCTATGGCTACACCTTC.

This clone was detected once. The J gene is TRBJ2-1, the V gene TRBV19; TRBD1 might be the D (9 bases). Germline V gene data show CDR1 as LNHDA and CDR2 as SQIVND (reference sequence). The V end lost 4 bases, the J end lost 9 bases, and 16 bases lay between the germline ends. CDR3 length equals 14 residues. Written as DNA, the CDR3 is TGTGCCAGTAGTACGGACAGGGGACTAGGTGAGCAGTTCTTC. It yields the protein CASSTDRGLGEQFF.

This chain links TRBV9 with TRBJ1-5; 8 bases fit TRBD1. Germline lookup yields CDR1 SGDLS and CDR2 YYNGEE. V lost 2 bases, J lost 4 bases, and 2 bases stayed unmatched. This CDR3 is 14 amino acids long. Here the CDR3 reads CASSVTGENQPQHF. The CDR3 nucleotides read TGTGCCAGCAGCGTGACAGGGGAAAATCAGCCCCAGCATTTT.

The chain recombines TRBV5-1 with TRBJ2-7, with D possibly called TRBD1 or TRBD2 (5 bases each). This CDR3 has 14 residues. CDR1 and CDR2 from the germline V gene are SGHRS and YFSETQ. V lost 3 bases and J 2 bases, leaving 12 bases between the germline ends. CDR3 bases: TGCGCCAGCAGCTCCAAAAGAGGGGCCTACGAGCAGTACTTC. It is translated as CASSSKRGAYEQYF.

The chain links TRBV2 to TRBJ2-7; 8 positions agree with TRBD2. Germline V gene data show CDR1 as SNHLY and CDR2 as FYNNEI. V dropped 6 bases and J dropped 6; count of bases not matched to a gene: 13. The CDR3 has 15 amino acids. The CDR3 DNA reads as TGTGCCAGCAGCGTCCCGGGACTAGGATTTGGCGAGCAGTACTTC. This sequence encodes CASSVPGLGFGEQYF.

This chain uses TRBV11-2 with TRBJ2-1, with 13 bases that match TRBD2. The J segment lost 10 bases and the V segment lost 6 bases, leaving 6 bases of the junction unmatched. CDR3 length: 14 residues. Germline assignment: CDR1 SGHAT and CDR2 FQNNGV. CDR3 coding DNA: TGTGCCAGCAGAAGGGGACTAGCGGGAAGAGAGCAGTTCTTC. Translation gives CASRRGLAGREQFF.